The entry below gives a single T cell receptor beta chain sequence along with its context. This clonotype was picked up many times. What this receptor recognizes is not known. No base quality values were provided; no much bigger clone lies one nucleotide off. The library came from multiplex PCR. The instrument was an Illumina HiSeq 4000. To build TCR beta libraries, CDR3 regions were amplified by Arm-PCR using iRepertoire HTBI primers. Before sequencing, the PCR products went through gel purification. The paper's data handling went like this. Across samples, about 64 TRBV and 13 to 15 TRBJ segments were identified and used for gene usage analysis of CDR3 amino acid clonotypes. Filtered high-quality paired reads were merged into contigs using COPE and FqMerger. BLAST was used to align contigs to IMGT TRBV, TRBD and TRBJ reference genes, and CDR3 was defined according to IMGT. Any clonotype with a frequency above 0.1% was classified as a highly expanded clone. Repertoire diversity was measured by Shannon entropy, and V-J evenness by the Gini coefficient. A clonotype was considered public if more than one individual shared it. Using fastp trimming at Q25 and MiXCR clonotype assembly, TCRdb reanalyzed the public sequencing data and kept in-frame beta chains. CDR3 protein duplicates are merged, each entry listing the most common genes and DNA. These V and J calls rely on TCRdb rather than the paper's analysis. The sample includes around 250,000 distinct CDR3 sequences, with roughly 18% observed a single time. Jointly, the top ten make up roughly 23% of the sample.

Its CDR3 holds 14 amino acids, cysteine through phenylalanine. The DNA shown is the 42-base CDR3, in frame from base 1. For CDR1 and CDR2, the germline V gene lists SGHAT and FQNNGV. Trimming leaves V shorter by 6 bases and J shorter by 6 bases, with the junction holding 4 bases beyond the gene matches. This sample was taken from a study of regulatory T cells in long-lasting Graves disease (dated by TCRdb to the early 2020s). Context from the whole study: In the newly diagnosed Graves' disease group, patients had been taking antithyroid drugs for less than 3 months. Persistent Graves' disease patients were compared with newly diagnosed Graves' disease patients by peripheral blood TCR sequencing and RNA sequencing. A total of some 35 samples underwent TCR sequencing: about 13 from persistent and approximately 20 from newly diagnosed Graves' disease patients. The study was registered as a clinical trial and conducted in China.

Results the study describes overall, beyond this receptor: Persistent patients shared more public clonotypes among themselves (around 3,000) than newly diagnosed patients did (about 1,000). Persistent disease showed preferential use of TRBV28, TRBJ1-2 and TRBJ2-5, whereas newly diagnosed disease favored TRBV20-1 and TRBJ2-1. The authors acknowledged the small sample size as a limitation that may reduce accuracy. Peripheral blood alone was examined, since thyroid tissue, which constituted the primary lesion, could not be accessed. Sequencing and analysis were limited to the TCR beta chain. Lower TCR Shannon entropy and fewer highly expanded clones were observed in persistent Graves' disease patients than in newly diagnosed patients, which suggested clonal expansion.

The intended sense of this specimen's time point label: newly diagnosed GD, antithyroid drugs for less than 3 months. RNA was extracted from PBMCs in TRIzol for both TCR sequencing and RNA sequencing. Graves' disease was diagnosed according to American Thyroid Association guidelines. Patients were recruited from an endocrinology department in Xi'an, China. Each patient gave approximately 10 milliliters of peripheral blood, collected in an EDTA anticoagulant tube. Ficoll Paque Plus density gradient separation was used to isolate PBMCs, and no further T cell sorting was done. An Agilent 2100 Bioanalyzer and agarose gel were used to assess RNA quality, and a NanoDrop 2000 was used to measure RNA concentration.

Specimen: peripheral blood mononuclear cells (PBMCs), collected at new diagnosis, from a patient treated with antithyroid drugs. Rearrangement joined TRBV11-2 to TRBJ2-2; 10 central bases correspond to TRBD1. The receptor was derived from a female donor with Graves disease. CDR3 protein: CASSLDRGSGELFF. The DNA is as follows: TGTGCCAGCAGTCTGGACAGGGGGTCCGGGGAGCTGTTTTTT. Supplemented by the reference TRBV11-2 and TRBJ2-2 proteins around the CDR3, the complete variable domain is EAGVAQSPRYKIIEKRQSVAFWCNPISGHATLYWYQQILGQGPKLLIQFQNNGVVDDSQLPKDRFSAERLKGVDSTLKIQPAKLEDSAVYLCASSLDRGSGELFFGEGSRLTVL.